The 11 T cell receptor beta chains below come from one sample, sequenced in a study of T cells in Graves' hyperthyroidism and ophthalmopathy. Amplified regions were TCR beta CDR3 sequences from RNA transcripts. TCR CDR3 regions were first amplified by RT-PCR with HTBI primers. MiXCR, applied by TCRdb to the multiplex PCR reads, yields one record per CDR3 protein. The table lists 300,000 to 450,000 distinct CDR3 sequences, over 10% of them singletons. Sequencing was done on a sample of blood. These receptors were obtained from a woman aged 18-29 years with Graves' hyperthyroidism.

The chain uses TRBV11-2 and TRBJ1-4; D gene uncertain. V lost 4 bases, J lost 0 bases, and 15 bases lay in between. The CDR3 is 17 amino acids. Germline assignment: CDR1 SGHAT and CDR2 FQNNGV. Written as DNA, the CDR3 is TGTGCCAGCAGCTCCGTTCGCTCGGCGGCAACTAATGAAAAACTGTTTTTT. It codes for CASSSVRSAATNEKLFF. Complete variable domain (other parts from reference TRBV11-2 and TRBJ1-4): EAGVAQSPRYKIIEKRQSVAFWCNPISGHATLYWYQQILGQGPKLLIQFQNNGVVDDSQLPKDRFSAERLKGVDSTLKIQPAKLEDSAVYLCASSSVRSAATNEKLFFGSGTQLSVL.

This clonotype was observed at least ten times. The chain couples TRBV7-9 to TRBJ2-7, with D perhaps TRBD2 (6 bases). Germline V lookup: CDR1 SEHNR, CDR2 FQNEAQ (reference sequence). CDR3 length equals 13 residues. The V end was cut by 1 base, the J end by 7 bases, with 11 bases between. CDR3 DNA sequence: TGTGCCAGCAGCTTAGAATTGAGCGGGGAGCAGTACTTC. This codes for CASSLELSGEQYF.

This clonotype came up many times. The chain has TRBV7-2 and TRBJ2-3; D not resolved. The CDR3 covers 13 residues. The germline V gene has CDR1 SGHTA and CDR2 FQGNSA. Trimming shortened V by 5 bases and J by 4 bases, and 10 bases separated the two germline ends. The CDR3 reads CASSPFMPDTQYF. CDR3 sequence (DNA): TGTGCCAGCAGCCCCTTTATGCCAGATACGCAGTATTTT. Combining the CDR3 with reference TRBV7-2 and TRBJ2-3 gives the whole variable domain GAGVSQSPSNKVTEKGKDVELRCDPISGHTALYWYRQSLGQGLEFLIYFQGNSAPDKSGLPSDRFSAERTGGSVSTLTIQRTQQEDSAVYLCASSPFMPDTQYFGPGTRLTVL.

The table lists this clonotype with a few counts. In nucleotides, the CDR3 is TGTGCCAGCAGCTCCCAGGAAAGCTCCTATAATTCACCCCTCCACTTT. Amino acids: CASSSQESSYNSPLHF. The chain employs TRBV11-2 and TRBJ1-6; D is undetermined. The V gene lost 4 bases and the J gene lost 0 bases, with 10 bases spanning the gap. The CDR3 contains 16 residues. Germline V gene data show CDR1 as SGHAT and CDR2 as FQNNGV.

This chain connects TRBV5-1 to TRBJ2-5; 11 bases line up with TRBD2. In germline, CDR1 is SGHRS, CDR2 YFSETQ. J was trimmed by 2 bases and V by 0 bases; bases with no gene match: 6. The CDR3 is 17 residues long. The CDR3 here is CASSLGPSGGPQETQYF. The CDR3 DNA is TGCGCCAGCAGCTTGGGACCTAGCGGGGGGCCACAAGAGACCCAGTACTTC.

This chain connects TRBV6-1 to TRBJ2-3, with 9 bases identical to TRBD2. The CDR3 is made up of 13 amino acids. V lost 7 bases to trimming and J lost 8 bases; unmatched junction nucleotides: 7. Germline-derived CDR1 and CDR2 are MNHNS and SASEGT. CDR3 protein: CASTSGAGGTQYF. The CDR3 bases are TGTGCCAGCACTAGCGGGGCCGGGGGTACGCAGTATTTT.

This clonotype turned up a few times. The V gene is TRBV2, the J gene TRBJ2-1; D is possibly TRBD1 (5 bases). V was cut by 4 bases and J by 5 bases, with 9 bases left in between. The length of the CDR3 is 13 residues. Germline V gives CDR1 SNHLY, CDR2 FYNNEI. Here the CDR3 reads CASSGPRDNEQFF. The CDR3 DNA reads as TGTGCCAGCAGTGGCCCCAGGGACAATGAGCAGTTCTTC.

This clonotype was counted a few times. The CDR3 here is CASSPMFAGTYEQYF. The CDR3 DNA follows: TGTGCCAGCAGCCCGATGTTTGCAGGGACCTACGAGCAGTACTTC. The genes are TRBV9 and TRBJ2-7, with D possibly being TRBD1 (5 bases). There are 15 residues in the CDR3. Germline CDR1 is SGDLS and CDR2 is YYNGEE. V was clipped by 4 bases and J by 2 bases, with 16 bases between them.

The chain joins TRBV19 to TRBJ2-1; TRBD2 matches 7 bases. Germline-derived CDR1 and CDR2 are LNHDA and SQIVND (reference sequence). With V trimmed by 3 bases and J by 8 bases, 7 bases remained unmatched. The CDR3 contains 14 residues. The CDR3 DNA reads TGTGCCAGTAGTATTGGCGGGAGCTTTGATGAGCAGTTCTTC. This codes for CASSIGGSFDEQFF.

The chain couples TRBV20-1 to TRBJ1-1, with D tentatively TRBD1 (6 bases). CDR1 and CDR2 from the germline V gene are DFQATT and SNEGSKA (reference sequence). Trimming left V 1 base short and J 5 bases short, with 14 bases between. The CDR3 consists of 14 residues. The CDR3 DNA reads TGCAGTGCTAGAGTCCTACAGGGTGCGACTGAAGCTTTCTTT. Protein sequence: CSARVLQGATEAFF.

The sample holds a few counts of this clonotype. The chain recombines TRBV7-3 with TRBJ2-2, with D possibly matching TRBD1 (6 bases). Germline V gives CDR1 SGHTA, CDR2 FQGTGA. Trimming pared 5 bases from V and 4 bases from J, leaving 23 bases between. The CDR3 has 18 amino acids. This CDR3 is CASSLGGKVAGSTGELFF. The CDR3 nucleotides are TGTGCCAGCAGCCTAGGGGGAAAGGTGGCAGGATCCACCGGGGAGCTGTTTTTT.